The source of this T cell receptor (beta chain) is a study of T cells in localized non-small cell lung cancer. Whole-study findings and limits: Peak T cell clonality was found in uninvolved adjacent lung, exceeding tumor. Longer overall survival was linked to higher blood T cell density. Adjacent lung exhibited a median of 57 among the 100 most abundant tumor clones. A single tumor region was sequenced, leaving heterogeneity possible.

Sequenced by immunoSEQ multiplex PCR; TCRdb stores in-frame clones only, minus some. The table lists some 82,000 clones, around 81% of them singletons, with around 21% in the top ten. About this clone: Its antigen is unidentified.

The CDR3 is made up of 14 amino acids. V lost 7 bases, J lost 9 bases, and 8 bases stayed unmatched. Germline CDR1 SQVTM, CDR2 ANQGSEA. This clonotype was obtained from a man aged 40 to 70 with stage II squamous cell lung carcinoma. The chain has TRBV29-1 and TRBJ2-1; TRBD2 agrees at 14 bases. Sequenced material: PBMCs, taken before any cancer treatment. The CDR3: CSGRGLAGVSEQFF. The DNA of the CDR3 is TGCAGCGGGCGGGGACTAGCGGGAGTGAGTGAGCAGTTCTTC.